The 2 T cell receptor beta chains below were found in one sample sequenced in a study of T cells in Graves' hyperthyroidism and ophthalmopathy (dated by TCRdb to the late 2010s). Libraries were made using multiplex PCR. Sequencing used an Illumina HiSeq 2000. Amplification of TCR beta CDR3 regions was carried out from RNA transcripts. For the first round of RT-PCR on the TCR CDR3, the HTBI primer set was used together with the Qiagen OneStep RT-PCR kit. The public reads were reanalyzed by TCRdb: fastp trimming at Q25, MiXCR alignment, in-frame beta chains only. Each CDR3 protein gets just one entry, which takes the most common genes and DNA from the rows behind it. The sample table shows about 300,000 distinct CDR3 sequences, and approximately 26% are seen once. Together, the top ten hold approximately 30% of the sample. The sequencing input was blood. The source is a middle-aged man with Graves' hyperthyroidism that later progressed to Graves' ophthalmopathy.

This clonotype occurred many times. The J gene is TRBJ2-7, the V gene TRBV19; D unresolved. Trimming cost V 4 bases and J 9 bases, with 13 bases left between them. The germline CDR1 and CDR2 sequences are LNHDA and SQIVND (reference sequence). The CDR3 contains 12 residues. This CDR3 reads CASSTHWARQYF. The CDR3 bases are TGTGCCAGTAGTACCCACTGGGCGAGGCAGTACTTC.

This clonotype has a count of ten or more. The chain is built from TRBV27 and TRBJ2-7; tentatively, D is TRBD1 or TRBD2 (5 bases each). CDR3 length equals 14 residues. Germline CDR1 reads MNHEY; CDR2 reads SMNVEV (reference sequence). Trimming took off 2 bases at V and 9 bases at J, with 17 bases between the two ends. The CDR3 spells CASSLIQGHTRQYF. As DNA, the CDR3 is TGTGCCAGCAGTTTAATCCAGGGCCACACTAGGCAGTACTTC.